A single sample is the source of the 20 T cell receptor beta chains below, sequenced in a study of T cell repertoires in cytomegalovirus infection (dated by TCRdb to the late 2010s). The data were produced on an Illumina HiSeq 1500. Starting from the raw public reads, TCRdb applied fastp trimming at Q25, assembled clones with MiXCR and retained in-frame beta chains. Each CDR3 protein appears once, grouped with its most common genes and DNA. In this sample the table shows some 240,000 distinct CDR3 sequences, 15% to 20% of which occur a single time. More than 45% of the sample goes to the ten largest clones. The sample taken for sequencing was CD8+ T cells from PBMCs. The receptors derive from a human donor in good health (CMV status not recorded). Some clones in this sample may be carry-over from other donors' samples.

This clonotype has a handful of counts. The chain recombines TRBV5-4 with TRBJ1-1, with D unresolved. V was trimmed by 3 bases and J by 7 bases, leaving 10 bases between them. Germline assignment: CDR1 SGHNT and CDR2 YYREEE (reference sequence). The CDR3 runs to 12 residues. DNA for the CDR3: TGTGCCAGCAGCTCCGAGAGGAATGAAGCTTTCTTT. Its translation is CASSSERNEAFF.

The V call is TRBV5-1, the J call TRBJ1-2, with D possibly matching TRBD1 (5 bases). This CDR3 comprises 15 residues. The V gene's germline CDR1 is SGHRS and CDR2 YFSETQ. Trimming pared 0 bases from V and 2 bases from J, leaving 11 bases between. CDR3 nucleotide sequence: TGCGCCAGCAGCTTGGAGGGACCAGACAACTATGGCTACACCTTC. This encodes CASSLEGPDNYGYTF.

V gene TRBV20-1 combines with J gene TRBJ1-1; D is unresolved. V was clipped by 0 bases and J by 2 bases, with 10 bases between them. This CDR3 comprises 14 residues. Germline CDR1 reads DFQATT; CDR2 reads SNEGSKA (reference sequence). CDR3 bases: TGCAGTGCTAGAGATCTGAAGGGAAACACTGAAGCTTTCTTT. Translated: CSARDLKGNTEAFF.

This clonotype occurred a few times. The DNA for the CDR3 is TGTGCCAGCAGAGAGGTCGCGGGGGAAGAGACCCAGTACTTC. Its translation: CASREVAGEETQYF. The genes are TRBV12-3 or TRBV12-4 and TRBJ2-5; 7 bases fit TRBD2. Trimming cost V 6 bases and J 3 bases; bases outside gene matches: 7. The length of the CDR3 is 14 residues.

A few counts support this clonotype. This sequence joins TRBV25-1 and TRBJ2-6; 8 bases match TRBD1. Germline-derived CDR1 and CDR2 are MGHDK and SYGVNS. This CDR3 spans 16 amino acids. Trimming removed 6 bases from V and 1 base from J; junction bases left unmatched: 5. CDR3 DNA: TGTGCCAGCAGGGGACAGGCGCCGTCTGGGGCCAACGTCCTGACTTTC. Translated: CASRGQAPSGANVLTF.

In this sample, this clonotype turned up a few times. The CDR3, as DNA: TGTGCCAGCAGCGTCGGACAGGGGGCCACCGGGGAGCTGTTTTTT. Translated, it gives CASSVGQGATGELFF. V usage is TRBV5-5 and J usage is TRBJ2-2, with TRBD1 matching over 11 bases. Germline CDR1 and CDR2: SGHKS and YYEKEE (reference sequence). V shed 4 bases and J 4 bases; nucleotides not matched to a gene: 3. This CDR3 is built from 15 residues. Variable domain in full (rest from reference TRBV5-5 and TRBJ2-2): DAGVTQSPTHLIKTRGQQVTLRCSPISGHKSVSWYQQVLGQGPQFIFQYYEKEERGRGNFPDRFSARQFPNYSSELNVNALLLGDSALYLCASSVGQGATGELFFGEGSRLTVL.

This clonotype occurred many times. The V call is TRBV12-3 or TRBV12-4, the J call TRBJ1-6; a possible D gene is TRBD1 (5 bases). The CDR3 has 16 residues. Trimming took 2 bases from V and 7 from J, leaving 15 bases between them. This chain's CDR3 is CASSLNPQADNSPLHF. Written as DNA, the CDR3 is TGTGCCAGCAGTTTAAACCCACAGGCGGACAATTCACCCCTCCACTTT.

The rearrangement links TRBV20-1 to TRBJ2-1, with D perhaps TRBD2 (5 bases). Germline CDR1 DFQATT, CDR2 SNEGSKA (reference sequence). V lost 6 bases, J lost 3 bases, and 9 bases lay in between. The CDR3 length is 12 residues. The CDR3 protein is CSADGDYNEQFF. The CDR3 DNA reads as TGCAGTGCCGACGGGGACTACAATGAGCAGTTCTTC.

This clonotype was seen ten or more times. The chain carries TRBV7-2 and TRBJ1-4; D is unclear. Trimming took 0 bases from V and 4 from J, leaving 15 bases between them. The V gene's germline CDR1 is SGHTA and CDR2 FQGNSA. The CDR3 consists of 17 residues. The DNA of the CDR3 is TGTGCCAGCAGCTTAGCGCGACCAGGCCCGGTTAATGAAAAACTGTTTTTT. Protein: CASSLARPGPVNEKLFF.

To note about this clonotype: The junction departs from germline at one end; a sequencing error may be responsible. The rearrangement uses TRBV5-4 and TRBJ2-2; 11 bases agree with TRBD2. This CDR3 comprises 17 residues. CDR1 SGHNT and CDR2 YYREEE come from the germline V gene (reference sequence). The CDR3 nucleotides are TGTGCCAGCAGCTCCGTAGCGGGGGGGCCCGGCACCGGGGAGCTGTCTTTT. Translating it yields CASSSVAGGPGTGELSF.

A few counts support this clonotype. The V gene is TRBV11-2, the J gene TRBJ2-1; D is uncertain. The CDR3 has 14 residues. The germline V and J ends were trimmed by 6 bases and 0 bases, with 9 bases remaining between them. Germline CDR1 is SGHAT and CDR2 is FQNNGV. In DNA form, the CDR3 reads TGTGCCAGCAGTCCAGGATACTCCTACAATGAGCAGTTCTTC. This gives the protein CASSPGYSYNEQFF.

This clonotype was seen only a few times. J is TRBJ2-3 and V is TRBV7-9; tentative D call: TRBD2 (6 bases). This CDR3 comprises 17 residues. V lost 0 bases and J lost 4, with 17 bases in between. Per germline, CDR1 SEHNR and CDR2 FQNEAQ (reference sequence). The CDR3 DNA is TGTGCCAGCAGCTTAGCGCGTCAGTTTCGCGGGGCAGATACGCAGTATTTT. Translation gives CASSLARQFRGADTQYF.

This clonotype appeared a few times. V usage is TRBV2 and J usage is TRBJ2-7, with D uncertain. Trimming pared 6 bases from V and 1 base from J, leaving 13 bases between. The CDR3 is made up of 14 amino acids. Looked up from germline, CDR1 is SNHLY and CDR2 is FYNNEI. The CDR3 region has the DNA TGTGCCAGCAGCGCCCTCGTCAGTTCCTACGAGCAGTACTTC. It yields the protein CASSALVSSYEQYF.

This clonotype was counted only a few times. The chain recombines TRBV27 with TRBJ1-5; D is perhaps TRBD1 (5 bases). CDR3 size: 15 residues. Looked up from germline, CDR1 is MNHEY and CDR2 is SMNVEV (reference sequence). Trimming left V 6 bases short and J 0 bases short, with 12 bases between. The CDR3 coding sequence is TGTGCCAGCAGCGCACAGGTTTATAGCAATCAGCCCCAGCATTTT. As protein: CASSAQVYSNQPQHF.

This clonotype was picked up many times. The V call is TRBV7-8, the J call TRBJ2-2; no firm D call. V was pared by 6 bases and J by 5 bases, with 13 bases between. Per germline, CDR1 SGHVS and CDR2 FQNEAQ. The CDR3 contains 14 residues. CDR3 coding DNA: TGTGCCAGCAGGCGTGTTGACGGGACCGGGGAGCTGTTTTTT. Protein: CASRRVDGTGELFF.

The chain carries TRBV4-1 and TRBJ2-1; either TRBD1 or TRBD2 may supply D (7 bases each). Looked up from germline, CDR1 is MGHRA and CDR2 is YSYEKL. The CDR3 spans 15 residues. V lost 3 bases and J 6 bases, leaving 15 bases between the germline ends. CDR3 sequence: CASSQSQGGFNEQFF. The CDR3 coding sequence is TGCGCCAGCAGCCAGAGTCAGGGGGGGTTCAATGAGCAGTTCTTC.

To note about this clonotype: A read error is likely, as this CDR3 ends without the conserved phenylalanine or tryptophan. The chain joins TRBV7-4 to TRBJ1-6, with D tentatively TRBD1 (5 bases). V lost 5 bases and J lost 0, with 14 bases in between. CDR1 is SGHVT and CDR2 is SQSDAQ in the germline V gene. CDR3 length equals 17 residues. CDR3 residues: CASSARDRSSYNSPLHL. The CDR3 bases are TGTGCCAGCAGCGCACGGGACCGCAGCTCCTATAATTCACCCCTCCACCTT.

This chain links TRBV3-1 with TRBJ2-1, with D possibly TRBD2 on 6 matching bases. From germline, CDR1 is LGHDT and CDR2 YNNKEL (reference sequence). Trimming pared 1 base from V and 9 bases from J, leaving 22 bases between. The CDR3 is 17 amino acids. CDR3 sequence (DNA): TGTGCCAGCAGCCAAGGGGTCCTGACGGGGGAGACGCCTGAGCAGTTCTTC. Translating gives CASSQGVLTGETPEQFF.

This clonotype was seen a few times. The chain has TRBV15 and TRBJ2-5, with a possible D match to TRBD2 (5 bases). V was cut by 0 bases and J by 0 bases, with 14 bases left in between. This CDR3 is 17 amino acids long. Per the germline V gene, CDR1 is LNHNV and CDR2 is YYDKDF (reference sequence). The CDR3 nucleotides are TGTGCCACCAGCAGAGATAGCGACTCCTTGTACCAAGAGACCCAGTACTTC. It specifies CATSRDSDSLYQETQYF.

The chain joins TRBV29-1 to TRBJ1-2, with 7 bases that match TRBD1. After removal of 7 bases from V and 4 bases from J, the junction contained 12 bases not matched to a gene. This CDR3 has 14 residues. CDR1 and CDR2 from the germline V gene are SQVTM and ANQGSEA. The CDR3 sequence is CSAESEGAGYGYTF. For the CDR3, the DNA is TGCAGCGCCGAATCGGAGGGGGCGGGCTATGGCTACACCTTC.